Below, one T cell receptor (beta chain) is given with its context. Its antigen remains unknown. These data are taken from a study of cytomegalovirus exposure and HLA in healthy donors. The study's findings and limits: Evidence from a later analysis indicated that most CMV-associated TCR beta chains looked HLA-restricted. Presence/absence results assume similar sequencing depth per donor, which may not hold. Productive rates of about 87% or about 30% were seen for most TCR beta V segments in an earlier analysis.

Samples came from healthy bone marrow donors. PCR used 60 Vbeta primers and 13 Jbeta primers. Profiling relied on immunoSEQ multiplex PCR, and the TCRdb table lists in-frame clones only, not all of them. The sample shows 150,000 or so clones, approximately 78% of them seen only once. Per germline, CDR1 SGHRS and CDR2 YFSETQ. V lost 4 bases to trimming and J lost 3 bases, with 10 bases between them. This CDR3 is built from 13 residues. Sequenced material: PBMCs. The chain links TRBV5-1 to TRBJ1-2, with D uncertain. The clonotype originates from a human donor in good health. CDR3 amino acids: CASSPLVDYGYTF. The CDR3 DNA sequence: TGCGCCAGCAGCCCTCTAGTTGACTATGGCTACACCTTC.